The sample holds a few counts of the clone carrying this TCR beta chain. This specimen belongs to a study of beta chain features in type 1 diabetes. Expressed TCRB transcripts were sequenced because the isolated RNA had all been reverse transcribed beforehand. The assay was immunoSEQ multiplex PCR, and TCRdb's table has in-frame clones only and misses some. Here the sample spans about 200,000 clones, about a tenth being singletons. The germline V gene encodes CDR1 SGHDN and CDR2 FVKESK. V was pared by 4 bases and J by 4 bases, with 10 bases between. This CDR3 has 14 amino acids. The sequenced sample consisted of central memory CD4+ T cells from blood. The receptor was derived from a man aged 18 to 29 in good health. The genes are TRBV14 and TRBJ2-2; perhaps D is TRBD1 or TRBD2 (5 bases each). In DNA form, the CDR3 reads TGTGCCAGCAGCCCCAGAGGGACCACCGGGGAGCTGTTTTTT. Protein sequence: CASSPRGTTGELFF. Complete variable domain (other parts from reference TRBV14 and TRBJ2-2): EAGVTQFPSHSVIEKGQTVTLRCDPISGHDNLYWYRRVMGKEIKFLLHFVKESKQDESGMPNNRFLAERTGGTYSTLKVQPAELEDSGVYFCASSPRGTTGELFFGEGSRLTVL.